What follows describes a single TCR beta chain. The source of the sample is a study of control samples from healthy donors and cancer patients. The assay was immunoSEQ multiplex PCR, and TCRdb's table has in-frame clones only and misses some. The sample lists about 160,000 clones, roughly 95% occurring once. The germline V gene has CDR1 SEHNR and CDR2 FQNEAQ (reference sequence). The CDR3 contains 13 residues. V was clipped by 1 base and J by 8 bases, with 9 bases between them. The material sequenced was blood. This TCR came from an older woman in good health. The rearrangement joins TRBV7-9 to TRBJ1-3; no clear D gene. DNA for the CDR3: TGTGCCAGCAGCTTAGTTGGAGTATACACCATATATTTT. This gives the protein CASSLVGVYTIYF.